This T cell receptor (beta chain) was obtained from a study of CD8+ T cells in alopecia areata. Study-wide context: Tofacitinib lasted 6 to 18 months, then 6 months off drug.

Extracted RNA was reverse transcribed, and the resulting cDNA served as sequencing template. The repertoire was sequenced with immunoSEQ multiplex PCR; TCRdb's copy has only in-frame clones and lacks some. Here the sample spans some 240,000 clones, 57% being singletons. The CDR3 covers 15 residues. The V gene end was trimmed by 2 bases and the J gene end by 9 bases; junction bases not matched to a gene: 12. Germline V CDR1 and CDR2: MNHNS, SASEGT. The chain couples TRBV6-1 to TRBJ2-7, with TRBD1 identical over 8 bases. The TCR sequence derives from a human donor with alopecia areata. Source: CD4+ T cells sorted from blood, taken at week 0. Written as DNA, the CDR3 is TGTGCCAGCAGTGAATATTGGACAGGGCCATCAAGGCAGTACTTC. This gives the protein CASSEYWTGPSRQYF.